The T cell receptor (beta chain) described here comes from a study of blood T cell repertoires in COVID-19 (dated by TCRdb to 2020 to 2021). In the study overall: Samples from collaborators originated in the United States, Italy and Spain and spanned both the acute and convalescent phases of COVID-19. The repertoires were made available in a free public database intended to serve as a resource for research on the immune response to SARS-CoV-2. The prospective study material was composed of cDNA or gDNA derived from T cells, B-cell-depleted T cells, or PBMCs. The dataset comprised deeply sampled blood TCRbeta repertoires from subjects exposed to, actively infected with, or recovered from COVID-19. Where available, HLA class I and class II types were obtained from metadata supplied by the sample provider rather than from assay-based typing. Samples came from the ongoing ImmuneRACE study (first 160 participants) plus 1,254 subjects from 6 global collaborators. Nearly every sample came with metadata listing a de-identified subject ID, COVID-19 status, age in years and sex. What the research found in general, with its limitations: Clinical and demographic metadata were provided uncurated, with the amount varying by source and participant.

TCRbeta CDR3 regions were amplified from genomic DNA by means of the immunoSEQ Assay, a bias-controlled multiplex PCR. In the source study's methods: Nucleated cell counts per sample were estimated from amplification of reference gene primers within the assay. To quantify the absolute abundance of each unique TCRbeta CDR3 rearrangement, sequence reads were collapsed and filtered. For each sample, productive Simpson clonality was calculated as the square root of Simpson's diversity index over productive rearrangements. The source is immuneACCESS, and TCRdb retained only in-frame sequences with V and J called. Part of the clones is not carried over; for the studies checked, unresolved V genes explain less than half of this, and the remainder is unexplained. V and J calls and clone size are copied from that table; D and trimming were computed from the DNA. For this sample the table gives fewer than 300,000 clones, of which 90% were detected only once. The ten most abundant clones make up roughly 1.1% of the sample.

Participants in the prospective study were enrolled through a virtual design, were aged about 18 to 90 years, and lived in under 25 United States geographic areas. In the prospective study, cohorts were assigned on the basis of participant-reported clinical history obtained from a screening survey and a study questionnaire. Recovered participants in ImmuneRACE Cohort 3 were defined as having two consecutive negative NP/OP PCR tests, clearance from a healthcare professional, or resolution of symptoms. Each participant in the prospective study had whole blood, serum and a nasopharyngeal or oropharyngeal swab collected by mobile phlebotomists. Participants in the prospective study had the option to provide additional blood draws and questionnaires over a roughly two-month period. Prospective study blood samples were shipped either frozen or at room temperature before DNA extraction. The CDR3 runs 14 amino acids, cysteine and phenylalanine included. Of all the DNA, just the CDR3 is kept, 42 bases in frame from base 1. The V end gives up 4 bases and the J end 2 bases, leaving 1 base in the junction not matched to a gene. CDR1 SGHRS and CDR2 YFSETQ were looked up in the germline V gene.

Concerning this clone itself: The antigen this receptor binds is unknown. No much larger clone is present one base from it, and per-base qualities are unavailable.

Recombination linked TRBV5-1 to TRBJ1-4; a stretch of 8 junction bases matches TRBD1. The source is a woman aged 25 to 39 who had recovered from COVID-19. The specimen was PBMCs or T cells enriched from blood (not recorded which). The DNA is as follows: TGCGCCAGCAGCGGACAGGGTACTAATGAAAAACTGTTTTTT. The translation is CASSGQGTNEKLFF.